The entry below describes one T cell receptor (beta chain). Antigen specificity is unknown. This sample is drawn from a study of cytomegalovirus exposure and HLA in healthy donors. Study results and caveats: The classifier, whose performance was assessed in both the original and validation cohorts, reportedly diagnosed cytomegalovirus status with high specificity and sensitivity.

TCRdb's copy holds only in-frame clones and misses some; the assay was immunoSEQ multiplex PCR. The repertoire has fewer than 120,000 clones, about 92% of them found once; the top ten carry under 2%. V shed 8 bases and J shed 5 bases, with 19 bases lying between them. CDR1 MNHNY and CDR2 SVGAGI come from the germline V gene (reference sequence). The CDR3 covers 14 residues. The receptor was isolated from a woman aged 18 to 35 in good health and CMV-seronegative. Sequenced input: PBMCs. The chain combines TRBV6-6 with TRBJ2-7, with D possibly TRBD2 on 6 matching bases. For the CDR3, the DNA is TGTGCCAGCTCATTAGCGGATCGAGGGAACGAGCAGTACTTC. It codes for CASSLADRGNEQYF.